Here is one TCR beta chain with its context. Its antigen is unidentified. This record comes from a study of STAT5B mutations in CD4+ large granular lymphocyte leukemia. Points from the study as a whole: Compared with healthy controls (2/35), patient top clones favored TRBV06 (8/27).

Recruitment of CD4+ T-LGLL patients was in Padova, Helsinki and Shinshu. Depending on availability, patient cells were bead-separated fractions or unselected PBMC. Using immunoSEQ multiplex PCR, the repertoire was profiled, and TCRdb retains in-frame clones only, with some absent. The sample holds over 8,000 clones, 70% to 85% seen once. CDR1 is LNHDA, CDR2 SQIVND, per germline (reference sequence). Trimming pared 5 bases from V and 5 bases from J, leaving 18 bases between. CDR3 length: 15 amino acids. The chain links TRBV19 to TRBJ2-5; D gene unclear. The TCR originated in a man between 60 and 70 years old with CD4+ T-cell large granular lymphocyte leukemia. Sequencing input: PBMCs. This CDR3 reads CASSSTVLRAETQYF. DNA for the CDR3: TGTGCCAGTAGTTCAACAGTACTCAGAGCGGAGACCCAGTACTTC.